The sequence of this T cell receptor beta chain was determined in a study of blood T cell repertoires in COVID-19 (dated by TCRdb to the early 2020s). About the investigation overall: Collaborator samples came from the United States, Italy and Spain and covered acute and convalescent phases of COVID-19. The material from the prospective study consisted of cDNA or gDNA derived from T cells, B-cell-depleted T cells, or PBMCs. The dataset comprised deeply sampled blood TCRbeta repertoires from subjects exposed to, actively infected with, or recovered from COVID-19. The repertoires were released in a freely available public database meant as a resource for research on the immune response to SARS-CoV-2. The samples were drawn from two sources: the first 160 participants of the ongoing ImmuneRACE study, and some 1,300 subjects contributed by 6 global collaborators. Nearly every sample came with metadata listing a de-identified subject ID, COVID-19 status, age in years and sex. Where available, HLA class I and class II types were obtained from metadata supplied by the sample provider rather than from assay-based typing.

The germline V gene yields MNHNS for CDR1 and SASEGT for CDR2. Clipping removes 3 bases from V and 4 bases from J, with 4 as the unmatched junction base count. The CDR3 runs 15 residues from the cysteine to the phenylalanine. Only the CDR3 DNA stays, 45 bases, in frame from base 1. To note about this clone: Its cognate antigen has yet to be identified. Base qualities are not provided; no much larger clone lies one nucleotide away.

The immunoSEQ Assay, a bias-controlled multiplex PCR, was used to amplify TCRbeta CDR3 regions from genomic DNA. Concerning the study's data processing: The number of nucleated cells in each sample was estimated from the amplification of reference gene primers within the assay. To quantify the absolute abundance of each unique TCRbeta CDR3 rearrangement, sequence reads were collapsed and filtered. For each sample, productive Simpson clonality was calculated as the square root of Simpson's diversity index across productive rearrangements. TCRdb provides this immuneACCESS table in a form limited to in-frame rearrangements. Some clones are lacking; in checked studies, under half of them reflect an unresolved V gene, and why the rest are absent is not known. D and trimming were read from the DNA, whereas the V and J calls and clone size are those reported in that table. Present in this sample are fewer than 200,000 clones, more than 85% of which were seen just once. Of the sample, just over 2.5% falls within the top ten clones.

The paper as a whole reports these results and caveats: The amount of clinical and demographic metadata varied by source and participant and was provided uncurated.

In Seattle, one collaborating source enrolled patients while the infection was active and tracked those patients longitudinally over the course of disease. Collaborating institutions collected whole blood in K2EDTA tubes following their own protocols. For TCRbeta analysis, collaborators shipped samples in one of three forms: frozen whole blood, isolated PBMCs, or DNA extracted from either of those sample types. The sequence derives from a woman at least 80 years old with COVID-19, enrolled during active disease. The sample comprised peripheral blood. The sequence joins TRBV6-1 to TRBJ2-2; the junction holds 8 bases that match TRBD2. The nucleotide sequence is TGTGCCAGCAGTGAGCTAGCGGGTTCCACCGGGGAGCTGTTTTTT. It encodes CASSELAGSTGELFF.